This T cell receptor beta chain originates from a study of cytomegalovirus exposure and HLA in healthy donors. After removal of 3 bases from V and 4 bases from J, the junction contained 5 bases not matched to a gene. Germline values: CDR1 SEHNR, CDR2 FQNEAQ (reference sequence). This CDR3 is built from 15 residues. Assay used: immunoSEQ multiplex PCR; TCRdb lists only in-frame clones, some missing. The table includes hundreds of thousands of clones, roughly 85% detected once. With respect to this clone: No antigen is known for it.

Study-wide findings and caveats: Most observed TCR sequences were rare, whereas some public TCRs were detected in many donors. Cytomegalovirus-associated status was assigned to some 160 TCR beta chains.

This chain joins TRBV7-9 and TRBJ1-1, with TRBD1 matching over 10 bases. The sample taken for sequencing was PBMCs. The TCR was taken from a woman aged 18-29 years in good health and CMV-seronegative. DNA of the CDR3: TGTGCCAGCAGCTTTGGGGACAGGGGTGCCACTGAAGCTTTCTTT. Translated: CASSFGDRGATEAFF.